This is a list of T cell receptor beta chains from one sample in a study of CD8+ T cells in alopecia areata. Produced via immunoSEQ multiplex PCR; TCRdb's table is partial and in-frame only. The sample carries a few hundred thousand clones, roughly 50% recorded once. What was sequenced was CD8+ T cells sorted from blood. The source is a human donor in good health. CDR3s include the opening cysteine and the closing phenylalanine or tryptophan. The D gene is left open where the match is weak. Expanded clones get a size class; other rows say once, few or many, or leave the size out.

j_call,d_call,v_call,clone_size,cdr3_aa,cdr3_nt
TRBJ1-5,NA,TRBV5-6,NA,CASSLSSRGNQPQHF,TGTGCCAGCAGCTTGAGTAGCAGAGGAAATCAGCCCCAGCATTTT
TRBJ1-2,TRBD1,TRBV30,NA,CAWSVLPGGLYGYTF,TGTGCCTGGAGTGTACTACCAGGGGGCCTGTATGGCTACACCTTC
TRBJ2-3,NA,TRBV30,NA,CAWAVGGLGTQYF,TGTGCCTGGGCCGTTGGAGGTTTAGGTACGCAGTATTTT
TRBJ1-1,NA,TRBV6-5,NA,CASSYQFRQDPTEAFF,TGTGCCAGCAGTTACCAATTTAGGCAGGATCCCACTGAAGCTTTCTTT
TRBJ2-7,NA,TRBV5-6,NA,CASTPRGSYEQYF,TGTGCCAGCACCCCTCGGGGCTCCTACGAGCAGTACTTC
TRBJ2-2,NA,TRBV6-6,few,CASSSGTENTGELFF,TGTGCCAGCAGTTCCGGGACCGAAAACACCGGGGAGCTGTTTTTT
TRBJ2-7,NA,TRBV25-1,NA,CASSEGYEQYF,TGTGCCAGCAGTGAAGGTTACGAGCAGTACTTC
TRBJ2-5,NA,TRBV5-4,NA,CASSVTGLGAETQYF,TGTGCCAGCAGCGTAACGGGACTCGGGGCGGAGACCCAGTACTTC
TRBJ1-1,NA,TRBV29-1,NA,CSVDGLNTEAFF,TGCAGCGTTGACGGCCTGAACACTGAAGCTTTCTTT
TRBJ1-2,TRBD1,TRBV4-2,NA,CASSQDEGTVKPF,TGTGCCAGCAGCCAAGATGAAGGGACAGTAAAACCCTTC
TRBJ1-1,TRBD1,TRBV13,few,CASSPGGTEAFF,TGTGCCAGCAGCCCAGGGGGTACTGAAGCTTTCTTT
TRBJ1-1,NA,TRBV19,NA,CASSISLNTEAFF,TGTGCCAGTAGTATAAGCCTGAACACTGAAGCTTTCTTT
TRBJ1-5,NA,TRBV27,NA,CASSLARNQPQHF,TGTGCCAGCAGTTTGGCGCGCAATCAGCCCCAGCATTTT
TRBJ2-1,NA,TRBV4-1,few,CASSPTPSLEEQFF,TGCGCCAGCAGCCCGACACCCTCCCTTGAGGAGCAGTTCTTC
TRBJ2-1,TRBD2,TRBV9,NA,CASSASGAGLAYNEQFF,TGTGCCAGCAGCGCCTCGGGAGCGGGACTTGCCTACAATGAGCAGTTCTTC
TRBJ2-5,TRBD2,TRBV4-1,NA,CASSPLGLAGYQETQYF,TGCGCCAGCAGCCCCCTGGGACTAGCGGGGTACCAAGAGACCCAGTACTTC
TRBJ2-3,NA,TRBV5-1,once,CASSLVLDRGVTDTQYF,TGCGCCAGCAGCTTGGTTTTGGACAGAGGAGTCACAGATACGCAGTATTTT
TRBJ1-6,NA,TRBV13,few,CASSLGPGTGNSPLHF,TGTGCCAGCAGCTTAGGCCCAGGTACGGGAAATTCACCCCTCCACTTT
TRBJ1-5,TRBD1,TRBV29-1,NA,CSVEVGTGDQPQHF,TGCAGCGTTGAAGTGGGGACAGGAGATCAGCCCCAGCATTTT
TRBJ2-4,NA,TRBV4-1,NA,CASSLFGGTENIQYF,TGCGCCAGCAGCTTGTTTGGGGGGACGGAAAACATTCAGTACTTC
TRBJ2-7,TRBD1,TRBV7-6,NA,CASSPRQGTTVEQYF,TGTGCCAGCAGCCCAAGACAGGGCACTACCGTGGAGCAGTACTTC
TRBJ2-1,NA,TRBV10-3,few,CAISVGDNEQFF,TGTGCCATCAGTGTCGGGGACAATGAGCAGTTCTTC
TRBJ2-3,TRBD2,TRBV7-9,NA,CASSKGSGGDADTQYF,TGTGCCAGCAGCAAAGGAAGCGGGGGGGACGCAGATACGCAGTATTTT
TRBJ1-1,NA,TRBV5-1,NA,CASSLGQGIAEAFF,TGCGCCAGCAGCTTGGGGCAGGGGATTGCTGAAGCTTTCTTT
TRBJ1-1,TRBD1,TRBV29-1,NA,CSVGGQGDTEAFF,TGCAGCGTTGGTGGACAGGGGGACACTGAAGCTTTCTTT
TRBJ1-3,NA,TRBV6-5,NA,CASSYGQAGNTIYF,TGTGCCAGCAGTTACGGGCAGGCTGGAAACACCATATATTTT
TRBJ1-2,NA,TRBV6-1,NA,CASSEVPNYGYTF,TGTGCCAGCAGTGAGGTCCCTAACTATGGCTACACCTTC
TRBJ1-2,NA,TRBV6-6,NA,CASSPLGGFYGYTF,TGTGCCAGCAGTCCCTTAGGGGGGTTCTATGGCTACACCTTC
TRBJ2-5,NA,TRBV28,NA,CASSLLSGQPWETQYF,TGTGCCAGCAGTTTATTGAGTGGACAGCCTTGGGAGACCCAGTACTTC
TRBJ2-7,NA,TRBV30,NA,CAWQQGGHEQYF,TGTGCCTGGCAACAAGGAGGGCACGAGCAGTACTTC
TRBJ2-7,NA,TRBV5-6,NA,CASSHDGYEQYF,TGTGCCAGCAGCCATGACGGCTACGAGCAGTACTTC
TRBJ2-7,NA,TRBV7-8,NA,CASSLRQSYEQYF,TGTGCCAGCAGCCTGAGACAGTCCTACGAGCAGTACTTC
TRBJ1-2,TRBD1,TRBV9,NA,CASSGETGTIGYTF,TGTGCCAGCAGCGGAGAGACAGGGACAATTGGCTACACCTTC
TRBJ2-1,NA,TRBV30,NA,CAWSVLGGARDEQFF,TGTGCCTGGAGTGTACTAGGGGGGGCCAGGGATGAGCAGTTCTTC
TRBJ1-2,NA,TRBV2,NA,CASSPGWESHYGYTF,TGTGCCAGCAGCCCCGGATGGGAATCTCACTATGGCTACACCTTC
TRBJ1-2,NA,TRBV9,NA,CASSVSKEGYDYGYTF,TGTGCCAGCAGCGTATCAAAAGAGGGGTATGACTATGGCTACACCTTC
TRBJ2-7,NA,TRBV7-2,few,CASSAASYEQYF,TGTGCCAGCAGCGCCGCCTCCTACGAGCAGTACTTC
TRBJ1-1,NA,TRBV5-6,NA,CASSQTSAGLNTEAFF,TGTGCCAGCAGCCAGACCAGTGCAGGGCTCAACACTGAAGCTTTCTTT
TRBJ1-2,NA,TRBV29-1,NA,CSVAGDHGYTF,TGCAGCGTTGCAGGGGATCATGGCTACACCTTC
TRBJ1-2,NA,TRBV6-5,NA,CASSYRQDYGYTF,TGTGCCAGCAGTTATAGGCAGGACTATGGCTACACCTTC
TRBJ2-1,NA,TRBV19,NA,CASSIVRSSYNEQFF,TGTGCCAGTAGTATAGTAAGGAGCTCCTACAATGAGCAGTTCTTC
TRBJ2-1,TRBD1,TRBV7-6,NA,CASSRPGTGPSYNEQFF,TGTGCCAGCAGCCGTCCCGGGACAGGGCCCTCCTACAATGAGCAGTTCTTC
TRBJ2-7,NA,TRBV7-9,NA,CASSLVDEQYF,TGTGCCAGCAGCTTAGTGGACGAGCAGTACTTC
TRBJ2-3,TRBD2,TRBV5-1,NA,CATASGGANSDTQYF,TGCGCCACCGCTAGCGGGGGGGCTAACTCAGATACGCAGTATTTT
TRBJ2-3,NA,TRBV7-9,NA,CASSPGPDTQYF,TGTGCCAGCAGCCCCGGCCCAGATACGCAGTATTTT
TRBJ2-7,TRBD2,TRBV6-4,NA,CASSESGDGSYEQYF,TGTGCCAGCAGTGAAAGCGGGGACGGCTCCTACGAGCAGTACTTC
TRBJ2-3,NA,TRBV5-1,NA,CASSTVGQGGDTQYF,TGCGCCAGCAGTACCGTCGGGCAGGGTGGGGATACGCAGTATTTT
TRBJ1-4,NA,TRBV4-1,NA,CASRQWGDDEKLFF,TGCGCCAGCAGGCAGTGGGGGGACGATGAAAAACTGTTTTTT
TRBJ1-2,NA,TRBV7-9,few,CASRGGGRGYGYTF,TGTGCCAGCAGGGGCGGCGGCAGAGGCTATGGCTACACCTTC
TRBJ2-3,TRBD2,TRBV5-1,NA,CASSPRLAGGPSTDTQYF,TGCGCCAGCAGCCCCCGACTAGCGGGGGGACCTAGCACAGATACGCAGTATTTT
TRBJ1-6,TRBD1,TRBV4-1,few,CASSQGPGGNSPLHF,TGCGCCAGCAGCCAAGGGCCAGGGGGAAATTCACCCCTCCACTTT